The 5 T cell receptor beta chains in this list originate from one sample, sequenced in a study of blood T cell repertoires in COVID-19. Libraries were prepared by immunoSEQ multiplex PCR; TCRdb keeps only in-frame clonotypes and omits some of them. The sample shows approximately 300,000 clones, approximately 86% of them seen only once. Sequences were obtained from peripheral blood. All receptors derive from a woman in her 50s with active or convalescent COVID-19.

This clone was observed once. The rearrangement joins TRBV30 to TRBJ1-1, with unresolved D. The V and J ends lost 0 bases and 5 bases respectively, with 7 bases between them. This CDR3 comprises 12 residues. Germline CDR1 is GTSNPN and CDR2 is SVGIG (reference sequence). CDR3 nucleotide sequence: TGTGCCTGGAGTGTACGAGGGACTGAAGCTTTCTTT. It specifies CAWSVRGTEAFF. The whole variable domain, remainder taken from reference TRBV30 and TRBJ1-1, is SQTIHQWPATLVQPVGSPLSLECTVEGTSNPNLYWYRQAAGRGLQLLFYSVGIGQISSEVPQNLSASRPQDRQFILSSKKLLLSDSGFYLCAWSVRGTEAFFGQGTRLTVV.

Only a few counts were recorded for this clone. The V call is TRBV19, the J call TRBJ1-1, with 7 bases identical to TRBD1. The length of the CDR3 is 13 residues. The V gene's germline CDR1 is LNHDA and CDR2 SQIVND (reference sequence). V was pared by 5 bases and J by 5 bases, with 5 bases of the junction left unmatched. The CDR3 is CASSALQGTEAFF. The DNA of the CDR3 is TGTGCCAGTAGTGCCCTACAGGGGACTGAAGCTTTCTTT.

This sequence joins TRBV27 and TRBJ1-1; D is unresolved. The CDR3 is 14 amino acids. Trimming took off 2 bases at V and 1 base at J, with 8 bases between the two ends. Germline assignment: CDR1 MNHEY and CDR2 SMNVEV (reference sequence). The CDR3 DNA sequence: TGTGCCAGCAGTTTACAAAGCCGGAACACTGAAGCTTTCTTT. As protein: CASSLQSRNTEAFF.

This clone was picked up one time. The chain is built from TRBV30 and TRBJ1-6; no clear D. There are 13 residues in the CDR3. Trimming pared 3 bases from V and 9 bases from J, leaving 12 bases between. The germline V gene encodes CDR1 GTSNPN and CDR2 SVGIG (reference sequence). CDR3 in DNA: TGTGCCTGGAGACACATGGAGGGTTCACCCCTCCACTTT. Translation gives CAWRHMEGSPLHF.

The chain combines TRBV5-1 with TRBJ2-5; 8 bases map to TRBD2. This CDR3 region has 14 residues. Trimming removed 4 bases from V and 4 bases from J; junction bases left unmatched: 6. The germline gives CDR1 SGHRS, CDR2 YFSETQ. The CDR3 nucleotides are TGCGCCAGCAGCCCGGCGGGGGGCAGAGAGACCCAGTACTTC. Translated, it gives CASSPAGGRETQYF.